This T cell receptor beta chain was captured in a study of cytomegalovirus exposure and HLA in healthy donors. The CDR3 has 15 amino acids. Trimming took 1 base from V and 5 from J, leaving 12 bases between them. Germline CDR1 is KGHSH and CDR2 is LQKENI. Primers: 60 Vbeta forward and 13 Jbeta reverse. This table comes from immunoSEQ multiplex PCR, and its TCRdb copy is limited to in-frame clones, with some not included. The data show 200,000 to 250,000 clones, roughly 85% seen once. The V call is TRBV18, the J call TRBJ2-1; maybe TRBD2 (6 bases). Input material: PBMCs. The TCR was taken from a man aged 18 to 29 in good health and CMV-seronegative. CDR3 DNA: TGTGCCAGCTCACCACTCGGGAGAAGGGACAATGAGCAGTTCTTC. This codes for CASSPLGRRDNEQFF.